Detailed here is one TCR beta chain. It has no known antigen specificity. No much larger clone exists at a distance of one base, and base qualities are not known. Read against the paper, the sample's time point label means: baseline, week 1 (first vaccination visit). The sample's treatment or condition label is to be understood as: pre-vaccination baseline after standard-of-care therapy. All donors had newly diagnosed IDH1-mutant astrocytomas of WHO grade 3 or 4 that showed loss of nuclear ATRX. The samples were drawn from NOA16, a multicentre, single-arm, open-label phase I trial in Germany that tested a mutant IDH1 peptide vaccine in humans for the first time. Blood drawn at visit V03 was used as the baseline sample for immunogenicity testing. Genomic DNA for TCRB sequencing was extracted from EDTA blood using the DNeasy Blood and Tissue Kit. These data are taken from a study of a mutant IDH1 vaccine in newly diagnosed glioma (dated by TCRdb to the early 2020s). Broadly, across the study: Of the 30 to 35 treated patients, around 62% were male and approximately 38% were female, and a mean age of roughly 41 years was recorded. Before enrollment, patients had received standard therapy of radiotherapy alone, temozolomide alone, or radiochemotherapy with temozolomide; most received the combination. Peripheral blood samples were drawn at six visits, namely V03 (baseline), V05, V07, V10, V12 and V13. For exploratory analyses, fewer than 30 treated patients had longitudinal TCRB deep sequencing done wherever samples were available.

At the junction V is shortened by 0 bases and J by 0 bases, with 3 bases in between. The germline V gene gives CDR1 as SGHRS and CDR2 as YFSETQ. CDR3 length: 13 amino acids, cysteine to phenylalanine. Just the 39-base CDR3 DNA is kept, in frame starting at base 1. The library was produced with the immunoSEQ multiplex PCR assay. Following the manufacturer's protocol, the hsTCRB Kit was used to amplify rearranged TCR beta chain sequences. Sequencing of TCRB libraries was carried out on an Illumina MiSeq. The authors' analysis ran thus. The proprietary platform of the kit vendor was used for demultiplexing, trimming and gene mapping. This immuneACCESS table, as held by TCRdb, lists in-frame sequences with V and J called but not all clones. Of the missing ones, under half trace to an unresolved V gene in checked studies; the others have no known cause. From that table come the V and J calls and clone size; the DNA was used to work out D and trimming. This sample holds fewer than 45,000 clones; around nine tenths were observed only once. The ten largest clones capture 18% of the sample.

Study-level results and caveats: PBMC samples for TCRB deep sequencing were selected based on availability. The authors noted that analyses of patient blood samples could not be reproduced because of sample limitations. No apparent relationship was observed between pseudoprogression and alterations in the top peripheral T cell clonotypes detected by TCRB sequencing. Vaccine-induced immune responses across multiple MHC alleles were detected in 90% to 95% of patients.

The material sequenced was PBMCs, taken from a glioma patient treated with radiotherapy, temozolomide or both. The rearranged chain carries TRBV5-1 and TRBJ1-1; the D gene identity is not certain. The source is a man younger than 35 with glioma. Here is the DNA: TGCGCCAGCAGCTTGGTGTTGAACACTGAAGCTTTCTTT. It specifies CASSLVLNTEAFF. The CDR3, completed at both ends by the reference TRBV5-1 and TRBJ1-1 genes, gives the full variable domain KAGVTQTPRYLIKTRGQQVTLSCSPISGHRSVSWYQQTPGQGLQFLFEYFSETQRNKGNFPGRFSGRQFSNSRSEMNVSTLELGDSALYLCASSLVLNTEAFFGQGTRLTVV.